Shown below are 10 T cell receptor beta chains from a single sample sequenced in a study of response to subunit inactivated influenza vaccine. In TCRdb, the RT-PCR reads were re-called with MiXCR into one record per CDR3 protein. The repertoire holds 500,000 or so distinct CDR3 sequences, approximately 15% seen once, with roughly 3.1% in the top ten. The starting material was CD4+ T cells sorted from PBMCs, obtained approximately 25 months after vaccination. These receptors came from a man between 50 and 69 years old who received an inactivated influenza vaccine.

The chain joins TRBV7-9 to TRBJ2-2; perhaps TRBD1 as D (5 bases). This CDR3 comprises 16 residues. Germline V gene sequence: CDR1 SEHNR, CDR2 FQNEAQ (reference sequence). The germline V and J ends were trimmed by 2 bases and 8 bases, with 18 bases remaining between them. CDR3 DNA sequence: TGTGCCAGCAGCTTACAGGGAAGCCGCCTAGGAGGGGAGCTGTTTTTT. This codes for CASSLQGSRLGGELFF.

The CDR3 nucleotides are TGTGCCAGCAGTTTATTGTCGCTATATAGCAATCAGCCCCAGCATTTT. Translating it yields CASSLLSLYSNQPQHF. The rearrangement joins TRBV28 to TRBJ1-5; no firm D call. Germline V gene sequence: CDR1 MDHEN, CDR2 SYDVKM. V was trimmed by 1 base and J by 0 bases, leaving 10 bases between them. The CDR3 totals 16 residues.

This clonotype has just a few counts. The chain uses TRBV4-1 and TRBJ1-1; a possible D gene is TRBD1 (6 bases). The germline CDR1 and CDR2 sequences are MGHRA and YSYEKL. The germline V and J ends were trimmed by 4 bases and 2 bases, with 11 bases remaining between them. This CDR3 spans 14 amino acids. CDR3 sequence reads: CASSRNRVNTEAFF. DNA of the CDR3: TGCGCCAGCAGCCGTAACAGGGTTAACACTGAAGCTTTCTTT.

V usage is TRBV24-1 and J usage is TRBJ2-1; D is uncertain. The CDR3 consists of 16 residues. The germline gives CDR1 KGHDR, CDR2 SFDVKD. Trimming took off 2 bases at V and 2 bases at J, with 12 bases between the two ends. The chain's CDR3 is CATSDSWASAYNEQFF. The CDR3 DNA is TGTGCCACCAGTGATTCCTGGGCGAGCGCCTACAATGAGCAGTTCTTC.

The chain uses TRBV9 and TRBJ1-2; tentatively, D is TRBD1 (5 bases). Trimming stripped 3 bases from V and 4 bases from J, with 13 bases between. Germline V gene lookup returns CDR1 SGDLS and CDR2 YYNGEE. The CDR3 runs 14 residues. The CDR3 loop is CASSAQAGGYGYTF. The DNA of the CDR3 is TGTGCCAGCAGCGCTCAAGCGGGGGGCTATGGCTACACCTTC. Full variable domain (outside the CDR3, taken from reference TRBV9 and TRBJ1-2): DSGVTQTPKHLITATGQRVTLRCSPRSGDLSVYWYQQSLDQGLQFLIQYYNGEERAKGNILERFSAQQFPDLHSELNLSSLELGDSALYFCASSAQAGGYGYTFGSGTRLTVV.

The chain is built from TRBV12-3 or TRBV12-4 and TRBJ2-1; D gene unclear. There are 13 residues in the CDR3. V lost 2 bases to trimming and J lost 4 bases, with 6 bases between them. In DNA, the CDR3 is TGTGCCAGCAGTTTAATACAGTACAATGAGCAGTTCTTC. This sequence encodes CASSLIQYNEQFF.

This clonotype was counted at least ten times. The J gene is TRBJ2-1, the V gene TRBV10-3; D gene unclear. There are 12 residues in the CDR3. Per the germline V gene, CDR1 is ENHRY and CDR2 is SYGVKD. Trimming removed 7 bases from V and 6 bases from J, with 10 bases in between. In DNA form, the CDR3 reads TGTGCCATCACGCAACAAGGCAATGAGCAGTTCTTC. Translating gives CAITQQGNEQFF.

Only a few counts were recorded for this clonotype. V is TRBV10-3 and J is TRBJ1-6; D might be TRBD1 (5 bases). The germline V gene encodes CDR1 ENHRY and CDR2 SYGVKD. The length of the CDR3 is 13 residues. Trimming took off 6 bases at V and 3 bases at J, with 6 bases between the two ends. The CDR3 DNA is TGTGCCATCAGCAGGGACTATAATTCACCCCTCCACTTT. The encoded protein is CAISRDYNSPLHF.

This clonotype was picked up a small number of times. The gene calls are TRBV27 and TRBJ2-7; a weak D match, TRBD2 (6 bases). CDR3 length equals 16 residues. Germline lookup yields CDR1 MNHEY and CDR2 SMNVEV (reference sequence). Deletions cut 3 bases from V and 8 bases from J, with 23 bases between. CDR3 amino acids: CASSFRLGGRVEKQYF. The CDR3 DNA reads as TGTGCCAGCAGTTTCCGTCTTGGAGGGAGAGTAGAGAAGCAGTACTTC.

This clonotype was recorded a few times. This sequence joins TRBV6-2 or TRBV6-3 and TRBJ2-7; 10 bases agree with TRBD1. This CDR3 has 16 residues. Germline CDR1 and CDR2: MNHEY and SVGEGT. Unmatched junction bases numbered 11, after V lost 6 bases and J lost 3 bases. The CDR3 bases are TGTGCCAGCAGATCGCAACCGGGACAGGGGAGCTACGAGCAGTACTTC. This translates into CASRSQPGQGSYEQYF.